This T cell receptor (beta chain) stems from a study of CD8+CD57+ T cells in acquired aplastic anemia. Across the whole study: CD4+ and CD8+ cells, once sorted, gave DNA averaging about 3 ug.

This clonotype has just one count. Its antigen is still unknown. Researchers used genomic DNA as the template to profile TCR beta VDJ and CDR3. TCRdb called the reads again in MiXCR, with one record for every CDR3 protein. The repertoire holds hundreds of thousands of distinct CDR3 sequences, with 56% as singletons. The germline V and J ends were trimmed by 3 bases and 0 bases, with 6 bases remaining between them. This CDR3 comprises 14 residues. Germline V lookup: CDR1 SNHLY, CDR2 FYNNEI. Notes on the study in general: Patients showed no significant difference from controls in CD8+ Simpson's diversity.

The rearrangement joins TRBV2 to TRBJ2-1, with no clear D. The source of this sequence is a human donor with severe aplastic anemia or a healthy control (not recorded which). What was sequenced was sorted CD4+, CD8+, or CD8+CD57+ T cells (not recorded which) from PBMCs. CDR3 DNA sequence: TGTGCCAGCAGTGATCTTAGCTCCTACAATGAGCAGTTCTTC. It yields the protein CASSDLSSYNEQFF.